These T cell receptor beta chains were read from a single sample in a study of blood T cell repertoires in COVID-19. Only in-frame clones appear in the TCRdb table, and some are missing; sequencing was by immunoSEQ multiplex PCR. The data show some 120,000 clones, roughly 86% seen once. Sequencing was carried out using peripheral blood. The source of these receptors is a middle-aged man with acute or convalescent COVID-19. The CDR3 runs from the conserved cysteine through the conserved F or W. The order of the fields is J gene, CDR3 length, D gene, V gene, CDR3 protein. The D gene is left open where the match is weak.

TRBJ1-3	16	.	TRBV9	CASSLGHLFSGNTIYF
TRBJ2-2	15	.	TRBV7-2	CASSLVRGGGGELFF
TRBJ1-2	12	.	TRBV29-1	CSVAQGQYGYTF
TRBJ2-2	14	TRBD1	TRBV5-1	CASSRDRSTGELFF
TRBJ1-4	16	.	TRBV6-1	CASSDVSTESGEKLFF
TRBJ1-2	13	.	TRBV7-9	CASSVGRTYGYTF
TRBJ2-3	15	TRBD2	TRBV30	CAWSGGLAGADTQYF
TRBJ1-2	15	.	TRBV29-1	CSVETVQGKDYGYTF
TRBJ1-1	16	.	TRBV7-9	CASSPRVGSMNTEAFF
TRBJ1-4	11	.	TRBV30	CAWSPDEKLFF